The 11 T cell receptor beta chains below come from one sample, sequenced in a study of T cell changes during pregnancy in multiple sclerosis. Clones were read by immunoSEQ multiplex PCR, and TCRdb kept only the in-frame ones, dropping some. The sample includes about 28,000 clones, 89% of them seen just once. The sample here was CD4+ T cells from peripheral blood mononuclear cells, taken in the second trimester of pregnancy. All receptors derive from a female donor with multiple sclerosis, enrolled in a pregnancy study.

CDR3 loop: CASSYSRVTYEQYF. The CDR3 DNA reads as TGTGCCAGCAGTTACTCTCGCGTGACCTACGAGCAGTACTTC. The V and J genes are TRBV6-6 and TRBJ2-7; D remains ambiguous. V was pared by 0 bases and J by 2 bases, with 8 bases between. This CDR3 is built from 14 residues. Germline CDR1 and CDR2: MNHNY and SVGAGI (reference sequence).

This chain links TRBV5-1 with TRBJ2-1, with TRBD1 matching 8 bases. After removal of 2 bases from V and 3 bases from J, the junction contained 7 bases not matched to a gene. Germline V gives CDR1 SGHRS, CDR2 YFSETQ. CDR3 length: 16 residues. This CDR3 is CASSFAGGANYNEQFF. The CDR3 coding sequence is TGCGCCAGCAGCTTCGCAGGGGGCGCAAACTACAATGAGCAGTTCTTC.

This clone was observed a single time. V usage is TRBV30 and J usage is TRBJ2-7; D gene ambiguous. Trimming shortened V by 3 bases and J by 1 base, and 4 bases separated the two germline ends. Germline assignment: CDR1 GTSNPN and CDR2 SVGIG (reference sequence). The CDR3 consists of 11 residues. For the CDR3, the DNA is TGTGCCTGGAGCGTTTCCTACGAGCAGTACTTC. Translating it yields CAWSVSYEQYF.

This chain uses TRBV5-1 with TRBJ2-2, with D possibly matching TRBD2 (6 bases). The V gene's germline CDR1 is SGHRS and CDR2 YFSETQ. This CDR3 comprises 14 residues. Deletions cut 3 bases from V and 1 base from J, with 7 bases between. The DNA for the CDR3 is TGCGCCAGCAGCTGGGGAGGGAACACCGGGGAGCTGTTTTTT. Translating it yields CASSWGGNTGELFF.

CDR3 sequence: CAISKATNNEKLFF. CDR3 coding DNA: TGTGCCATCAGTAAGGCTACTAACAATGAAAAACTGTTTTTT. This rearrangement joins TRBV10-3 to TRBJ1-4; D unclear. The germline CDR1 and CDR2 sequences are ENHRY and SYGVKD. V gave up 5 bases and J gave up 5 bases, with 12 bases separating them. The CDR3 is 14 residues long.

V is TRBV7-9 and J is TRBJ2-1; TRBD2 agrees at 8 bases. The CDR3 extends over 17 amino acids. Per the germline V gene, CDR1 is SEHNR and CDR2 is FQNEAQ (reference sequence). V was clipped by 4 bases and J by 0 bases; unmatched bases: 8. The chain's CDR3 is CASSSLGGASSYNEQFF. The DNA of the CDR3 is TGTGCCAGCAGCTCCCTCGGGGGGGCCAGCTCCTACAATGAGCAGTTCTTC.

This chain links TRBV9 with TRBJ1-3; perhaps TRBD1 as D (6 bases). Looked up from germline, CDR1 is SGDLS and CDR2 is YYNGEE. The V and J ends lost 4 bases and 3 bases respectively, with 14 bases between them. The length of the CDR3 is 15 residues. This CDR3 reads CASSPRRGNGNTIYF. The CDR3 DNA follows: TGTGCCAGCAGCCCGAGAAGGGGGAATGGAAACACCATATATTTT.

The V and J genes are TRBV4-2 and TRBJ2-3, with TRBD2 identical over 11 bases. The CDR3 has 17 amino acids. Germline V CDR1 and CDR2: LGHNA, YNFKEQ. V shed 0 bases and J 7 bases; nucleotides not matched to a gene: 9. CDR3 nucleotide sequence: TGTGCCAGCAGCCAAGATCGCAATAGCGGGGGGGCAAATACGCAGTATTTT. Residues: CASSQDRNSGGANTQYF.

The chain recombines TRBV30 with TRBJ2-3; 15 bases line up with TRBD2. This CDR3 is 13 amino acids long. The trim removed 5 bases at V and 7 bases at J, leaving 1 base unmatched. Germline V gene lookup returns CDR1 GTSNPN and CDR2 SVGIG (reference sequence). CDR3 sequence (DNA): TGTGCCTGGGGGACTAGCGGGGGGAATACGCAGTATTTT. It yields the protein CAWGTSGGNTQYF.

The chain joins TRBV7-2 to TRBJ2-1; 7 nucleotides agree with TRBD1. This CDR3 comprises 18 residues. Germline V gene lookup returns CDR1 SGHTA and CDR2 FQGNSA. V lost 3 bases and J lost 6; bases outside the gene matches: 17. In DNA, the CDR3 is TGTGCCAGCAGCTTCCCGACAGGGTGGGTGAGAAGACCCAATGAGCAGTTCTTC. Its protein product is CASSFPTGWVRRPNEQFF.

This clone was seen more than once but under ten times. The CDR3 nucleotides are TGTGCCAGCAGAAGGGGACTAGCGGGGGCCTACAATGAGCAGTTCTTC. Amino acid sequence: CASRRGLAGAYNEQFF. The V gene is TRBV2, the J gene TRBJ2-1; 14 bases are a match to TRBD2. The CDR3 contains 16 residues. J was trimmed by 2 bases and V by 6 bases; bases with no gene match: 3. Germline lookup yields CDR1 SNHLY and CDR2 FYNNEI.